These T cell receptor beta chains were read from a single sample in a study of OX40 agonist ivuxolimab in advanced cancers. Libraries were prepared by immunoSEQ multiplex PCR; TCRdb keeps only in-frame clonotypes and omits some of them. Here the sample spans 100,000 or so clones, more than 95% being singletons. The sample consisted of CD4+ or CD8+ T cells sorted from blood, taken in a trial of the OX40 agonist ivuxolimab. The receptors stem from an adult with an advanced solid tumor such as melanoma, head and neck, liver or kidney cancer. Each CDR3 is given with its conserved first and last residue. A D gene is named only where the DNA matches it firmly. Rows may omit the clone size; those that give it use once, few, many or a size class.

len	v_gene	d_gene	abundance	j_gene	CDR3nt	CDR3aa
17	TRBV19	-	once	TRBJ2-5	TGTGCCAGTAGTATAGTTTTATCTGGGAAGACAGAAGAGACCCAGTACTTC	CASSIVLSGKTEETQYF
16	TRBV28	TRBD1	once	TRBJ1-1	TGTGCCAGCAGTCGAGACAGGGGTGAGGTGAACACTGAAGCTTTCTTT	CASSRDRGEVNTEAFF
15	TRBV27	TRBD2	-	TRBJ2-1	TGTGCCAGCAGTTTAAAGGGCGGGGGTATGGATGAGCAGTTCTTC	CASSLKGGGMDEQFF
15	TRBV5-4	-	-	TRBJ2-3	TGTGCCAGCAGCTTGGAGGGCGGCAGCACAGATACGCAGTATTTT	CASSLEGGSTDTQYF
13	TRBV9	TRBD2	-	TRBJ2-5	TGTGCCAGCAGCGTAGAGCGGGAGGAGACCCAGTACTTC	CASSVEREETQYF
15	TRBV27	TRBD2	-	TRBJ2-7	TGTGCCAGCAGACCGGGACTAGATCTTAGCTACGAGCAGTACTTC	CASRPGLDLSYEQYF
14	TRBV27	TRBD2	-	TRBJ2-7	TGTGCCAGCAGGTCGGGCGGGAGAGTGGACGAGCAGTACTTC	CASRSGGRVDEQYF
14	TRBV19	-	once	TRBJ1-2	TGTGCCAGTAGTATAGTGGGGGGGACGGATGGCTACACCTTC	CASSIVGGTDGYTF
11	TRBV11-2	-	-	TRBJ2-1	TGTGCCAGCAGCTCCCTGGGTGAGCAGTTCTTC	CASSSLGEQFF
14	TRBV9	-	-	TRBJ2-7	TGTGCCAGCAGCGTAGGCCAGGGGATTTACGAGCAGTACTTC	CASSVGQGIYEQYF
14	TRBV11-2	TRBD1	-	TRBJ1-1	TGTGCCAGCAGCTCCCGACAGGGGAACACTGAAGCTTTCTTT	CASSSRQGNTEAFF
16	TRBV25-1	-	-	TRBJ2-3	TGTGCCAGCAGTGAATATGGGAGCTCTAGCACAGATACGCAGTATTTT	CASSEYGSSSTDTQYF
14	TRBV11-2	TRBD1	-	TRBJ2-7	TGTGCCAGCAGCTCGGGACAGAACTTCTACGAGCAGTACTTC	CASSSGQNFYEQYF
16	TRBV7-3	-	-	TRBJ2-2	TGTGCCAGCAGCTCGCTCGAGAGCGGCTACACCGGGGAGCTGTTTTTT	CASSSLESGYTGELFF
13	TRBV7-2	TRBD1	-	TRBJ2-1	TGTGCCAGCAGCTCTGGGACAGACAATGAGCAGTTCTTC	CASSSGTDNEQFF
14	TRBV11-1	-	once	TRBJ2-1	TGTGCCAGCAGCGACTGGACAGACTACAATGAGCAGTTCTTC	CASSDWTDYNEQFF
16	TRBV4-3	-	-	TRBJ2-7	TGCGCCAGCAGCCAAGGGCTTACAGAACCCTCCTACGAGCAGTACTTC	CASSQGLTEPSYEQYF
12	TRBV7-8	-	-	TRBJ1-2	TGTGCCAGCACCTTGCTTGAGGATGGCTACACCTTC	CASTLLEDGYTF
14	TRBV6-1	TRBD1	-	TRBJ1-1	TGTGCCAGCAATCAACAGGGGGGGGACACTGAAGCTTTCTTT	CASNQQGGDTEAFF
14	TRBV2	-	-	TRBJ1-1	TGTGCCAGCAGTGAAATTCCGGGGAGCGCTGAAGCTTTCTTT	CASSEIPGSAEAFF
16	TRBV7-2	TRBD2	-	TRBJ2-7	TGTGCCAGCAGCTTAGTAGGCGGGAGGAGCTCCTACGAGCAGTACTTC	CASSLVGGRSSYEQYF
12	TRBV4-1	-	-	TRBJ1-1	TGCGCCAGCAGCAGCCCCAACACTGAAGCTTTCTTT	CASSSPNTEAFF
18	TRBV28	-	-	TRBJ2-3	TGTGCCAGCAGTTTAAGAGCTTCCCCTTTAGGAGGCGCAGATACGCAGTATTTT	CASSLRASPLGGADTQYF
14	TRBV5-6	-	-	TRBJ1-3	TGTGCCAGCAGCTACGGACAGCCTGGAAACACCATATATTTT	CASSYGQPGNTIYF
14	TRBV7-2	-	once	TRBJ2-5	TGTGCCAGCAGCTTGACCCCCCCCCAAGAGACCCAGTACTTC	CASSLTPPQETQYF
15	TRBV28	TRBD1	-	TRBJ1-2	TGTGCCAGCAGTTTATCTCTCCAGGGGGCTGGTGGCTACACCTTC	CASSLSLQGAGGYTF
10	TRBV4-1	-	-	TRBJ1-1	TGCGCCAGCATGGGGACAGAAGCTTTCTTT	CASMGTEAFF
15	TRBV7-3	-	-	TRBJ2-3	TGTGCCAGCAGCTTAGGGACTGCTAGCACAGATACGCAGTATTTT	CASSLGTASTDTQYF
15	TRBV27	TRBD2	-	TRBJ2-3	TGTGCCAGCAGTCTGCTAGCGGGGGCCTCAGATACGCAGTATTTT	CASSLLAGASDTQYF
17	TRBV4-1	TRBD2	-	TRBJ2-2	TGCGCCAGCAGCCCGGGACTAGCGGGTTCGAACACCGGGGAGCTGTTTTTT	CASSPGLAGSNTGELFF
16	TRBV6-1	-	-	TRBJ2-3	TGTGCCAGCAGTGATGAACATTACGATAGCACAGATACGCAGTATTTT	CASSDEHYDSTDTQYF
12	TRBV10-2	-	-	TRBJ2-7	TGCGCCAGCAGTGAGTCAGGCTACGAGCAGTACTTC	CASSESGYEQYF
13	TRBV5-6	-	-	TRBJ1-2	TGTGCCAGCAGCGGTGGGTCCAGGGCCCGTGGCACCTTC	CASSGGSRARGTF
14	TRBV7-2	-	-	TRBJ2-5	TGTGCCAGCAGCTTAAGCCTAGCGCAAGAGACCCAGTACTTC	CASSLSLAQETQYF
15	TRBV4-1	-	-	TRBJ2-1	TGCGCCAGCAGCCAAGTTGCGAGCTCCTACAATGAGCAGTTCTTC	CASSQVASSYNEQFF
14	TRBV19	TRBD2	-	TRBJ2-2	TGTGCCGGGTCTAGCGGTATGAAAGGCGGGGAGCTGTTTTTT	CAGSSGMKGGELFF
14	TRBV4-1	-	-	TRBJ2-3	TGCGCCAGTAGAGTAGTGGGAAGCACAGATACGCAGTATTTT	CASRVVGSTDTQYF
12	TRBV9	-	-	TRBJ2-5	TGTGCCAGCAGCGTAGAAGAAGAGACCCAGTACTTC	CASSVEEETQYF
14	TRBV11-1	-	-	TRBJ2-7	TGTGCCAGCAGCTGGGCGGCAGGGAGGCACGAGCAGTACTTC	CASSWAAGRHEQYF
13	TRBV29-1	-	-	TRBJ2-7	TGCAGCGTTGAAGATAATACCAACTACGAGCAGTACTTC	CSVEDNTNYEQYF
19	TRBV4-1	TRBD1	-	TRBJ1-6	TGCGCCAGCAGCCAAGTCGGGACAGGGCAAAGCTCCTATAATTCACCCCTCCACTTT	CASSQVGTGQSSYNSPLHF
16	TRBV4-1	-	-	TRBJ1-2	TGCGCCAGCAGCCAACCCGGGACGAAGCGCACCAATGGCTACACCTTC	CASSQPGTKRTNGYTF
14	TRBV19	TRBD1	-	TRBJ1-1	TGTGCCAGTAGTTTCGACAGGGAAATCCCTGAAGCTTTCTTT	CASSFDREIPEAFF
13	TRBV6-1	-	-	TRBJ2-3	TGTGCCAGCAGTTCCTCCAGCACAGATACGCAGTATTTT	CASSSSSTDTQYF
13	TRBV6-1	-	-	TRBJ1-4	TGTGCCACCTCACAACTCTCTAATGAAAAACTGTTTTTT	CATSQLSNEKLFF
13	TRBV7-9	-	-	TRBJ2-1	TGTGCCAGCAGCCTATCAGTGACCAATGAGCAGTTCTTC	CASSLSVTNEQFF
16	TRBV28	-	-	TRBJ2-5	TGTGCCAGCAGCCAAGGGCGGGAATGGCTCCAAGAGACCCAGTACTTC	CASSQGREWLQETQYF
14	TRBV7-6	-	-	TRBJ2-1	TGTGCCAGCAGCTTAGGGGGGAGACTTAATGAGCAGTTCTTC	CASSLGGRLNEQFF
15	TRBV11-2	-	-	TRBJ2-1	TGTGCCAGCAGCTTAGTCCGGCAGCCAAACAATGAGCAGTTCTTC	CASSLVRQPNNEQFF
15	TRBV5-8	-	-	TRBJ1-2	TGTGCCAGCAGCTTGGCAGGACCCACTGGCTATGGCTACACCTTC	CASSLAGPTGYGYTF
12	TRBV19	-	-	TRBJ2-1	TGTGCCAGTAGTATAGTGTCAGATGAGCAGTTCTTC	CASSIVSDEQFF
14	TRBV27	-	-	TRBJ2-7	TGTGCCAGCAGTTCGGGGACTCCTGCCTACGAGCAGTATTTC	CASSSGTPAYEQYF
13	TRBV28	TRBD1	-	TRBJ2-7	TGTGCCAGCAGTGGACAGGGGGCCTACGAGCAGTACTTC	CASSGQGAYEQYF
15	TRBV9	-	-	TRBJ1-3	TGTGCCAGCAGCGTAGCGGGCAGGTCGGGAAACACCATATATTTT	CASSVAGRSGNTIYF
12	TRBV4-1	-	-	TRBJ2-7	TGCGCCAGCAGGGGCGGATCCTACGAGCAGTACTTC	CASRGGSYEQYF
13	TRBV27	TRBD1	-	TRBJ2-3	TGTGCCAGCAGTTCATCCGAGACAGGGGTAAAGGATTTT	CASSSSETGVKDF
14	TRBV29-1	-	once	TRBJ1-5	TGCAGCGTGCAGACCCAGAGTAGCAATCAGCCCCAGCATTTT	CSVQTQSSNQPQHF